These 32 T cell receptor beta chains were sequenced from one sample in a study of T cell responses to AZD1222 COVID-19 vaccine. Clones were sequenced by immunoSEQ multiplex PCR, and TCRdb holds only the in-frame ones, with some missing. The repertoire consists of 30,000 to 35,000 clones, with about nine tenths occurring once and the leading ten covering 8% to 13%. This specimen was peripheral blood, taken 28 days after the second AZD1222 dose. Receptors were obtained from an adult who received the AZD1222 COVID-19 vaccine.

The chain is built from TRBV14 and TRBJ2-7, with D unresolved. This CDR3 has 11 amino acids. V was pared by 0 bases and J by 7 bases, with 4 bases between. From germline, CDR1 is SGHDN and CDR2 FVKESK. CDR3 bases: TGTGCCAGCAGCCAAGAAGGGGAGCAGTACTTC. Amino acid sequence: CASSQEGEQYF.

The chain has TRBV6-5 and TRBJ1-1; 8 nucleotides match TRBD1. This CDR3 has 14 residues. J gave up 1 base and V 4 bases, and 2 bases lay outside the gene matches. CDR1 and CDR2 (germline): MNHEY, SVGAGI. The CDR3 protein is CASSSGTGNTEAFF. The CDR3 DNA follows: TGTGCCAGCAGTTCAGGGACAGGGAACACTGAAGCTTTCTTT.

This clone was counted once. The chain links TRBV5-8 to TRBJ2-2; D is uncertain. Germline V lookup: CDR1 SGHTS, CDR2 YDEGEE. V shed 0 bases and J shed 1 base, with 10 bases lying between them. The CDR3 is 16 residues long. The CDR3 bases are TGTGCCAGCAGCTTGGGTGGGGTCTGGAACACCGGGGAGCTGTTTTTT. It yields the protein CASSLGGVWNTGELFF.

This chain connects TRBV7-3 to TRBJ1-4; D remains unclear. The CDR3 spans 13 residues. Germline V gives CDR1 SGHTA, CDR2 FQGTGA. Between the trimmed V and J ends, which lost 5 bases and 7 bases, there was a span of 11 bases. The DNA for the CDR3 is TGTGCCAGCAGCCCCGGGCATGGTGAAAAACTGTTTTTT. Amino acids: CASSPGHGEKLFF.

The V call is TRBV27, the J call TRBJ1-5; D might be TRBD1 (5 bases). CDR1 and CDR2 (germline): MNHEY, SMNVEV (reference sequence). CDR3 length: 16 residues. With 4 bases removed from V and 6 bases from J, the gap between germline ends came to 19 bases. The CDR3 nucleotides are TGTGCCAGCAGTTCAAAACCTAGGCCGAGGGGTCAGCCCCAGCATTTT. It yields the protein CASSSKPRPRGQPQHF.

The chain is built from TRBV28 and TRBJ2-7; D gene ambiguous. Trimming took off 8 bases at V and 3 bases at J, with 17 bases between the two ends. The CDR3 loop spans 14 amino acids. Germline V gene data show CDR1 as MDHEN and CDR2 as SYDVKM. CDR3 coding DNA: TGTGCCAGCCGTATCAATAGGGTATACTACGAGCAGTACTTC. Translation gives CASRINRVYYEQYF.

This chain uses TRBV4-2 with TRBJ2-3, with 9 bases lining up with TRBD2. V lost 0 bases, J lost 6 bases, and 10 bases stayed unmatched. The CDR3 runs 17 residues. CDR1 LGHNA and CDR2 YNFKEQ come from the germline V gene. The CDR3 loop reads CASSQDHERGARDTQYF. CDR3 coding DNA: TGTGCCAGCAGCCAAGATCACGAGCGGGGGGCCCGGGATACGCAGTATTTT.

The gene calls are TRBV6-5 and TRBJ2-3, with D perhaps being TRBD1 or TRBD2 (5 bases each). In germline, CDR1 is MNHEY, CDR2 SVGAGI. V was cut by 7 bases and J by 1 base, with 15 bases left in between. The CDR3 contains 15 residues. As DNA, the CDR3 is TGTGCCAGCACACCCAGAGGGGAGCGCACAGATACGCAGTATTTT. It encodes CASTPRGERTDTQYF.

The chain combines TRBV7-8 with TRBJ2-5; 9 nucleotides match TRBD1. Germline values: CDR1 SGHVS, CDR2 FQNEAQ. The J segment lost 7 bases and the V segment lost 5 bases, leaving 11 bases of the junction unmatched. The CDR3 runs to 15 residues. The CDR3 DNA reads TGTGCCAGCAGCGCGCCCGGGACAGGGTCAATGACCCAGTACTTC. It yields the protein CASSAPGTGSMTQYF.

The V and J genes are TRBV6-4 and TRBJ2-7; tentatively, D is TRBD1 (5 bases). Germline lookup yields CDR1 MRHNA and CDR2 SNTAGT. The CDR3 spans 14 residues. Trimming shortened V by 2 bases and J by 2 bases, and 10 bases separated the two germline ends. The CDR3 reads CASSDRGCTYEQYF. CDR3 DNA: TGTGCCAGCAGTGACAGGGGTTGCACCTACGAGCAGTACTTC.

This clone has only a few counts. CDR3 protein: CASRPDRAVSYGYTF. The CDR3 region has the DNA TGTGCCAGCAGGCCTGACAGGGCTGTTAGCTATGGCTACACCTTC. The V and J genes are TRBV2 and TRBJ1-2, with TRBD1 matching over 7 bases. The CDR3 runs 15 residues. J was trimmed by 4 bases and V by 6 bases; bases with no gene match: 11. Germline CDR1 SNHLY, CDR2 FYNNEI.

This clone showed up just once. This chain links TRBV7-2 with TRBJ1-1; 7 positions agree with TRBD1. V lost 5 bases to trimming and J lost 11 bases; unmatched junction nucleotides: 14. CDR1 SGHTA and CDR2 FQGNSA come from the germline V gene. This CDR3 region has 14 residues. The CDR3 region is CASSPTGVRGSAFF. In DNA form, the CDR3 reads TGTGCCAGCAGCCCCACAGGGGTGAGGGGGTCGGCTTTCTTT.

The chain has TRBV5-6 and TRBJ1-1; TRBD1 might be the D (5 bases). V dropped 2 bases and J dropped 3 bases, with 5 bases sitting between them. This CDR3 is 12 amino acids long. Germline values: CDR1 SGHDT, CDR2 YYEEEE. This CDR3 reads CASSFRDTEAFF. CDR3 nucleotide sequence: TGTGCCAGCAGCTTCAGGGACACTGAAGCTTTCTTT. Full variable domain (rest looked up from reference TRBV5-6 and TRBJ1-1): DAGVTQSPTHLIKTRGQQVTLRCSPKSGHDTVSWYQQALGQGPQFIFQYYEEEERQRGNFPDRFSGHQFPNYSSELNVNALLLGDSALYLCASSFRDTEAFFGQGTRLTVV.

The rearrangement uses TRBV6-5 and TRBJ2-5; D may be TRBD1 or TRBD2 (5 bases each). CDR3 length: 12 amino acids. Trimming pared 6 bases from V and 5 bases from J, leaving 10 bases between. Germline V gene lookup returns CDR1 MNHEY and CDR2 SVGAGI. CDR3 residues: CASSLGAETQYF. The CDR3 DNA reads TGTGCCAGCAGCCTCGGGGCCGAGACCCAGTACTTC.

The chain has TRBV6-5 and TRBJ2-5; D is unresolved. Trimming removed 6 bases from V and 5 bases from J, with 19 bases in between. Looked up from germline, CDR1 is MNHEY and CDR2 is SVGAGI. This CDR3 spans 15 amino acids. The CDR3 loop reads CASRVGHFGRETQYF. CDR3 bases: TGTGCCAGCAGAGTAGGCCATTTCGGAAGGGAGACCCAGTACTTC.

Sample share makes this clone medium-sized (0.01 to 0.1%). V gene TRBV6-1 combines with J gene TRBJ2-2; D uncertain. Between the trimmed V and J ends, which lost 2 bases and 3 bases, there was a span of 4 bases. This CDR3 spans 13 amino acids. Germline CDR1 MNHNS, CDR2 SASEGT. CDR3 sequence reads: CASSERDTGELFF. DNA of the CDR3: TGTGCCAGCAGTGAAAGGGACACCGGGGAGCTGTTTTTT.

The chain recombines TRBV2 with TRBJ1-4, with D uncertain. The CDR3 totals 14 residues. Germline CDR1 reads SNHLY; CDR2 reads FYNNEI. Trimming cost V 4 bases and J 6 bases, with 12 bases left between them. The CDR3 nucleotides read TGTGCCAGCAGTGGGACGCAAGTTGATGAAAAACTGTTTTTT. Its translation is CASSGTQVDEKLFF. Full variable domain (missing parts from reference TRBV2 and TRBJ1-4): EPEVTQTPSHQVTQMGQEVILRCVPISNHLYFYWYRQILGQKVEFLVSFYNNEISEKSEIFDDQFSVERPDGSNFTLKIRSTKLEDSAMYFCASSGTQVDEKLFFGSGTQLSVL.

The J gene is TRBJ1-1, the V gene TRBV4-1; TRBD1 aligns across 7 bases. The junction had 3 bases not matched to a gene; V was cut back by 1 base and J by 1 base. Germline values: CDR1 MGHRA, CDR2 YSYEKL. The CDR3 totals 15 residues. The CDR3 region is CASSQVGQANTEAFF. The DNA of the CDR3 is TGCGCCAGCAGCCAAGTCGGACAGGCGAACACTGAAGCTTTCTTT.

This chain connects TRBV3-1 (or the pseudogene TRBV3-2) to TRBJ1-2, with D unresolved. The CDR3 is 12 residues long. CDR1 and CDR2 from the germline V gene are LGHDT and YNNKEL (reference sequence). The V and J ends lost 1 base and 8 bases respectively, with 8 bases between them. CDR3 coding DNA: TGTGCCAGCAGCCAAGGTGTAGGCGGCTACACCTTC. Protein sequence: CASSQGVGGYTF.

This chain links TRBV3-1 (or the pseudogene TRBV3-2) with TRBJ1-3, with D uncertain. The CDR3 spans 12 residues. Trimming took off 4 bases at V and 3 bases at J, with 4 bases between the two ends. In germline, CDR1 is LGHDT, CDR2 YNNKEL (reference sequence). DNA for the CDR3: TGTGCCAGCAGCCTCGTTGGAAACACCATATATTTT. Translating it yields CASSLVGNTIYF.

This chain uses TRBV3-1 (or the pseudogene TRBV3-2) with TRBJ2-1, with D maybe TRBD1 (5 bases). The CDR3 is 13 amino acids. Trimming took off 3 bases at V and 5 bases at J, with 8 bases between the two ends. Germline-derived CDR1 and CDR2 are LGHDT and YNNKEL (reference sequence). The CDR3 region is CASSQRRDNEQFF. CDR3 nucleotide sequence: TGTGCCAGCAGCCAGCGCAGGGACAATGAGCAGTTCTTC.

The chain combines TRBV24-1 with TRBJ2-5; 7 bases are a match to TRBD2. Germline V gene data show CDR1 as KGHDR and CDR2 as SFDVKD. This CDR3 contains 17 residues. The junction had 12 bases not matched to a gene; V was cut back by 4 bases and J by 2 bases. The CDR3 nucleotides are TGTGCCACCAGTGAGGGGTCCGGGACTACCTCACAAGAGACCCAGTACTTC. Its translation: CATSEGSGTTSQETQYF.

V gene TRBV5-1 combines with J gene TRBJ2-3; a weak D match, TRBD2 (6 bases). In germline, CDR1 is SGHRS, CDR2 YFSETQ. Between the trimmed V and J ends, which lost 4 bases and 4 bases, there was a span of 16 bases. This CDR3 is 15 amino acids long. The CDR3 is CASSAGLGEADTQYF. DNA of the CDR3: TGCGCCAGCAGCGCCGGATTGGGGGAGGCAGATACGCAGTATTTT.

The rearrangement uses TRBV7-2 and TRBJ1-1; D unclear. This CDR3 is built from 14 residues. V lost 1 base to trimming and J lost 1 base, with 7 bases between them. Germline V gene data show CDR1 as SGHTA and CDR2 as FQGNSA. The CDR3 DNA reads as TGTGCCAGCAGCTTAGTTTCAGGGAACACTGAAGCTTTCTTT. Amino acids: CASSLVSGNTEAFF.

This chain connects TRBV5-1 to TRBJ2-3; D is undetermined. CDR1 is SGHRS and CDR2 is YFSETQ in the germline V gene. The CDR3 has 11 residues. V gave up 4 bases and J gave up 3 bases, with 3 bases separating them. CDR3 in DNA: TGCGCCAGCAGCCAAACAGATACGCAGTATTTT. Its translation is CASSQTDTQYF.

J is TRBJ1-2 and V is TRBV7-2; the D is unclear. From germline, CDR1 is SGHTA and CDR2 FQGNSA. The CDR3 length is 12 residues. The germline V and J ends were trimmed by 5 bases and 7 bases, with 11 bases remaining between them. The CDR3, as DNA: TGTGCCAGCAGCCTGGGCACTTTTGGCTACACCTTC. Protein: CASSLGTFGYTF.

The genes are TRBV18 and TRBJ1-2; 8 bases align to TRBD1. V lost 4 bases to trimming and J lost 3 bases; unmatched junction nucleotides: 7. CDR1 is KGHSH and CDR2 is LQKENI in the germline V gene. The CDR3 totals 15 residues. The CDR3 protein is CASSLLDRDYYGYTF. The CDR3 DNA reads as TGTGCCAGCTCACTACTGGACAGGGACTACTATGGCTACACCTTC.

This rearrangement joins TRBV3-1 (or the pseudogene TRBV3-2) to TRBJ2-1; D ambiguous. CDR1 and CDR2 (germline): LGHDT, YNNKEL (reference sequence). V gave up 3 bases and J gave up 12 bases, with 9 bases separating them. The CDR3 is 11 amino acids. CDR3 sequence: CASSHPPAQFF. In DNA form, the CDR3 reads TGTGCCAGCAGCCATCCTCCAGCGCAGTTCTTC.

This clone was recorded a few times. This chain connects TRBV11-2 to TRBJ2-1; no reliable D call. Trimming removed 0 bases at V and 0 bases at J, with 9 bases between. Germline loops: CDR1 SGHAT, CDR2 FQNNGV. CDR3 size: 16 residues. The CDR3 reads CASSLEWMSSYNEQFF. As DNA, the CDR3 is TGTGCCAGCAGCTTAGAGTGGATGAGCTCCTACAATGAGCAGTTCTTC. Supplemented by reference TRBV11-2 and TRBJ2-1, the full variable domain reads EAGVAQSPRYKIIEKRQSVAFWCNPISGHATLYWYQQILGQGPKLLIQFQNNGVVDDSQLPKDRFSAERLKGVDSTLKIQPAKLEDSAVYLCASSLEWMSSYNEQFFGPGTRLTVL.

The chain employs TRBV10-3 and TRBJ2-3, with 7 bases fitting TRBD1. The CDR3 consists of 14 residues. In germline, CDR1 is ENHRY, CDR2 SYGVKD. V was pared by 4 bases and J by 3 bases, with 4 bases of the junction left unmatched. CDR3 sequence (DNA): TGTGCCATCAGTGTACAGGGGTTTACAGATACGCAGTATTTT. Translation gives CAISVQGFTDTQYF.

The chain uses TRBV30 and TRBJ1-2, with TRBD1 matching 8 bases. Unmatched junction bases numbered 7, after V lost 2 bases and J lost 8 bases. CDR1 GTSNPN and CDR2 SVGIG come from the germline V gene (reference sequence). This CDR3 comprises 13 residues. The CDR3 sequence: CAWSPKGQVGYTF. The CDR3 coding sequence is TGTGCCTGGAGTCCCAAGGGACAGGTGGGCTACACCTTC.

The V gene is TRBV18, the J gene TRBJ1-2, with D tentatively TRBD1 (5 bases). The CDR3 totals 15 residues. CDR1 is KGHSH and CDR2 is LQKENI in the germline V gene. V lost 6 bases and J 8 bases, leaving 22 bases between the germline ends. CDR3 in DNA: TGTGCCAGCTCGCGGACCGGGACCTCCGAACTAGGCTACACCTTC. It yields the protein CASSRTGTSELGYTF.